The rows below give T cell receptor beta chains drawn from one sample of a study of radiation and T cells in renal cell carcinoma. Some clones are missing from TCRdb's copy, which holds only in-frame ones; the method was immunoSEQ multiplex PCR. Of about 130,000 clones listed, approximately 90% are singletons. The input for sequencing was blood, taken from a patient whose treatment included radiotherapy and nephrectomy. The receptors were gathered from a woman in her seventies with renal cell carcinoma. CDR3s include the opening cysteine and the closing phenylalanine or tryptophan. D genes are given only for firm matches. Part of the rows lack a size; the others show once, few, many or a class for expanded clones.

size,D,V,length,J,DNA,CDR3
-,-,TRBV9,14,TRBJ1-5,TGTGCCAGCAGCGTAGGAGCCTACAATCAGCCCCAGCATTTT,CASSVGAYNQPQHF
-,TRBD2,TRBV19,19,TRBJ2-1,TGTGCCAGTAGTATTCGGGCTAGCGGGGGCCATCCCTCCTACAATGAGCAGTTCTTC,CASSIRASGGHPSYNEQFF
-,-,TRBV30,12,TRBJ1-2,TGTGCCTGGAGCTCCAAGATCGATGGCTACACCTTC,CAWSSKIDGYTF
-,-,TRBV4-1,16,TRBJ2-3,TGCGCCAGCAGCCAAGAGGCTGGAGGATCTTGGAATACGCAGTATTTT,CASSQEAGGSWNTQYF
-,-,TRBV18,13,TRBJ1-2,TGTGCCAGCTCACCATCTGGGGAGTATGGCTACACCTTC,CASSPSGEYGYTF
-,-,TRBV5-5,12,TRBJ2-5,TGTGCCAGCAGCCTCGAAATAGGGACCCAGTACTTC,CASSLEIGTQYF
-,-,TRBV18,12,TRBJ2-3,TGTGCCAGCTCTCCGGGGACAGATACGCAGTATTTT,CASSPGTDTQYF
-,-,TRBV7-9,13,TRBJ2-1,TGTGCCAGCACCAGAAGGGGTGCGTATGAGCAGTTCTTC,CASTRRGAYEQFF
-,TRBD1,TRBV19,14,TRBJ1-3,TGTGCCAGTAGTAGGACAGGCTCTGGAAACACCATATATTTT,CASSRTGSGNTIYF
-,-,TRBV5-6,12,TRBJ1-6,TGTGCCAGCAGCTTAAGCAATTCACCCCTCCACTTT,CASSLSNSPLHF
once,-,TRBV5-1,17,TRBJ2-6,TGCGCCAGCAGTCACGGGAAAGTTCAGTCTGGGGCCAACGTCCTGACTTTC,CASSHGKVQSGANVLTF
-,-,TRBV6-6,15,TRBJ1-6,TGTGCCAGCAGTGACCCGGGACGGGAAAATTCACCCCTCCACTTT,CASSDPGRENSPLHF
-,-,TRBV19,13,TRBJ2-1,TGTGCCAGTCTGGGGGGCACGTACAATGAGCAGTTCTTC,CASLGGTYNEQFF
-,TRBD1,TRBV28,14,TRBJ1-2,TGTGCCAGCACCAAGACAGGGTCGAACTATGGCTACACCTTC,CASTKTGSNYGYTF
-,TRBD1,TRBV28,15,TRBJ1-6,TGTGCCAGCAGGATAGGGACAGCTAATAATTCACCCCTCCACTTT,CASRIGTANNSPLHF
once,-,TRBV5-1,17,TRBJ2-7,TGCGCCAGCAGACCGACCGAACGGGCGCGGGCCGGATACGAGCAGTACTTC,CASRPTERARAGYEQYF
-,-,TRBV4-1,15,TRBJ2-5,TGCGCCAGCAGCCAAGATCCGGGGTACCAAGAGACCCAGTACTTC,CASSQDPGYQETQYF
-,-,TRBV27,14,TRBJ1-2,TGTGCCAGCAGTTTAGGGGGGGGCCTCTATGGCTACACCTTC,CASSLGGGLYGYTF
-,-,TRBV11-3,16,TRBJ1-1,TGTGCCAGCAGCGCAGACCTCCGGACAAGCAACACTGAAGCTTTCTTT,CASSADLRTSNTEAFF
-,-,TRBV5-4,12,TRBJ2-2,TGTGCCAGCAGCTACCTAGCGGGGGAGCTGTTTTTT,CASSYLAGELFF
-,-,TRBV5-6,14,TRBJ1-4,TGTGCCAGCAGCCCGACAGCAACTAATGAAAAACTGTTTTTT,CASSPTATNEKLFF
-,TRBD1,TRBV6-5,15,TRBJ1-3,TGTGCCAGCAGTTACTCGACAGGGTCTGGAAACACCATATATTTT,CASSYSTGSGNTIYF
-,-,TRBV11-2,11,TRBJ2-2,TGTGCCAGCAGTGGTGCCGGGGAGCTGTTTTTT,CASSGAGELFF
-,TRBD2,TRBV5-1,13,TRBJ2-1,TGCGCCAGCAGCATCGGGACTAGAGGTGAGCAGTTCTTC,CASSIGTRGEQFF
-,-,TRBV7-8,17,TRBJ1-2,TGTGCCAGCAGCTTGACGACTCCCGCCGGGACACCCTATGGCTACACCTTC,CASSLTTPAGTPYGYTF
-,TRBD1,TRBV18,14,TRBJ1-2,TGTGCCAGCTCACCAACCGGGACAGGGGTCGGCTACACCTTC,CASSPTGTGVGYTF
-,TRBD1,TRBV28,12,TRBJ1-1,TGTGCCAGCCCCGGACAGGGGACTGAAGCTTTCTTT,CASPGQGTEAFF
-,-,TRBV5-6,14,TRBJ1-1,TGTGCCAGCAGCTTTCAGGGATTTGGCACTGAAGCTTTCTTT,CASSFQGFGTEAFF
few,-,TRBV6-5,15,TRBJ1-4,TGTGCCAGCAGGGGCAGGGTTGGAACTAATGAAAAACTGTTTTTT,CASRGRVGTNEKLFF
-,-,TRBV7-3,12,TRBJ2-1,TGTGCCAGCAGCACTCCGGGGCTCCCCCAGTTCTTC,CASSTPGLPQFF
-,-,TRBV11-3,16,TRBJ2-7,TGTGCCAGCAGCGTAGACCCCGGGTCCTTCTCCTACGAGCAGTACTTC,CASSVDPGSFSYEQYF
-,TRBD2,TRBV9,14,TRBJ2-1,TGTGCCAGCAGCGAATTGCGGGGGGTTTATGAGCAGTTCTTC,CASSELRGVYEQFF
-,TRBD1,TRBV5-4,12,TRBJ2-7,TGTGCCAGCTCCGGACAGGGCCTCGAGCAGTACTTC,CASSGQGLEQYF
-,-,TRBV5-3,10,TRBJ1-4,TGTGCCAGAAGCTTGCAGAAACTGTTTTTT,CARSLQKLFF
-,TRBD2,TRBV5-1,15,TRBJ2-5,TGCGCCAGCAGCTTGGGGGGTAGCGGGGAAGAGACCCAGTACTTC,CASSLGGSGEETQYF
few,-,TRBV11-1,14,TRBJ2-4,TGTGCCAGCAGCTTAAGACGTACCCAAAACATTCAGTACTTC,CASSLRRTQNIQYF
-,-,TRBV6-4,13,TRBJ1-1,TGTGCCAGCAGTGTTGAGTTGAACACTGAAGCTTTCTTT,CASSVELNTEAFF
-,TRBD2,TRBV27,15,TRBJ2-5,TGTGCCAGCAGTTTCCGTGCGGGGGGGCCGGAGACCCAGTACTTC,CASSFRAGGPETQYF
-,TRBD1,TRBV29-1,12,TRBJ1-5,TGCAGCGCCAGACAGGGTAATCAGCCCCAGCATTTT,CSARQGNQPQHF
-,TRBD2,TRBV4-1,16,TRBJ2-1,TGCGCCAGCAGCGCGACGGGCGGGGGCTCCTACAATGAGCAGTTCTTC,CASSATGGGSYNEQFF
-,-,TRBV4-2,14,TRBJ1-1,TGTGCCAGCAGCCAAGACGGTTCTTACACTGAAGCTTTCTTT,CASSQDGSYTEAFF
-,-,TRBV7-2,14,TRBJ1-5,TGTGCCAGCAGCTTAGGGTTCGGGAATCAGCCCCAGCATTTT,CASSLGFGNQPQHF
-,-,TRBV11-2,14,TRBJ1-6,TGTGCCAGCAGCTTGTGGGGGCGATCTTCACCCCTCCACTTT,CASSLWGRSSPLHF
-,-,TRBV7-2,14,TRBJ2-2,TGTGCCAGCAGAGATGGCCTGAACACCGGGGAGCTGTTTTTT,CASRDGLNTGELFF
-,TRBD1,TRBV6-5,14,TRBJ1-4,TGTGCCAGCAGAGGAGGGGGCGGCGATGAAAAACTGTTTTTT,CASRGGGGDEKLFF
-,TRBD1,TRBV19,13,TRBJ2-4,TGTGCCAGTAGGGACAGGGGAGGGAACATTCAGTACTTC,CASRDRGGNIQYF
-,-,TRBV29-1,14,TRBJ2-2,TGCAGCGTTGGTCGACAGGGGAGGGGCGGGGAGCTGTTTTTT,CSVGRQGRGGELFF
-,TRBD1,TRBV2,14,TRBJ1-5,TGTGCCAGCAGTCCTACAGGGGGCAATCAGCCCCAGCATTTT,CASSPTGGNQPQHF
once,-,TRBV19,16,TRBJ1-3,TGTGCCAGTAGTCGGACAGTGCCGTTCTCTGGAAACACCATATATTTT,CASSRTVPFSGNTIYF
-,TRBD2,TRBV5-4,16,TRBJ2-3,TGTGCCAGCAGCCAGATTAGCGGGGGGACGGCAGATACGCAGTATTTT,CASSQISGGTADTQYF
once,TRBD1,TRBV4-3,15,TRBJ2-7,TGCGCCAGCAGCCAACCGGGACAGGGCTGCTACGAGCAGTACTTC,CASSQPGQGCYEQYF
-,-,TRBV28,13,TRBJ1-2,TGTGCCAGCAGTGACACAGGGTACGGCGGCTACACCTTC,CASSDTGYGGYTF
-,-,TRBV9,15,TRBJ2-6,TGTGCCAGCAGCGTAACGGGAACTGGGGCCAACGTCCTGACTTTC,CASSVTGTGANVLTF
-,-,TRBV23-1,15,TRBJ2-5,TGCGCCAGCAACCGGCGGAAAGGAGACCAAGAGACCCAGTACTTC,CASNRRKGDQETQYF